The 9 T cell receptor beta chains presented below share a single source sample, sequenced in a study of beta chain features in type 1 diabetes. Since all of the isolated RNA was reverse transcribed, expressed TCRB transcripts were what got sequenced. Libraries were prepared by immunoSEQ multiplex PCR; TCRdb keeps only in-frame clonotypes and omits some of them. This repertoire shows 160,000 or so clones, 11% found once; its top ten account for roughly 1.9%. The material sequenced was central memory CD4+ T cells from blood. Every receptor here comes from a man aged 18 to 29 in good health.

The table lists this clone with a few counts. The chain employs TRBV7-2 and TRBJ2-2, with D perhaps matching TRBD1 or TRBD2 (5 bases each). The CDR3 extends over 14 amino acids. Trimming shortened V by 5 bases and J by 9 bases, and 16 bases separated the two germline ends. Germline V gene data show CDR1 as SGHTA and CDR2 as FQGNSA. CDR3 in amino acids: CASSRGRLARELFF. CDR3 coding DNA: TGTGCCAGCAGCCGGGGACGTCTGGCCCGGGAGCTGTTTTTT.

This clone showed up just a few times. This rearrangement joins TRBV27 to TRBJ2-7; D may match TRBD1 or TRBD2 (6 bases each). V was shortened by 3 bases and J by 6 bases, with 12 bases between the two germline ends. The germline V gene has CDR1 MNHEY and CDR2 SMNVEV (reference sequence). There are 13 residues in the CDR3. CDR3 protein: CASSFTRGGEQYF. For the CDR3, the DNA is TGTGCCAGCAGTTTTACCAGGGGAGGCGAGCAGTACTTC.

This chain links TRBV6-5 with TRBJ2-3, with 8 bases aligning to TRBD1. V lost 2 bases to trimming and J lost 3 bases; unmatched junction nucleotides: 7. Germline assignment: CDR1 MNHEY and CDR2 SVGAGI. The CDR3 covers 16 residues. CDR3 bases: TGTGCCAGCAGTTACCGGAGGACAGGGCCGACAGATACGCAGTATTTT. Protein product: CASSYRRTGPTDTQYF.

The CDR3: CASSGGSTVSGNTIYF. The CDR3, as DNA: TGCGCCAGCAGCGGGGGGTCGACGGTGTCTGGAAACACCATATATTTT. The rearrangement joins TRBV5-1 to TRBJ1-3; perhaps TRBD1 as D (5 bases). CDR1 is SGHRS, CDR2 YFSETQ, per germline. Trimming left V 4 bases short and J 1 base short, with 15 bases between. The CDR3 is 16 residues long.

V gene TRBV7-9 combines with J gene TRBJ2-7; TRBD1 agrees at 8 bases. Germline V gene data show CDR1 as SEHNR and CDR2 as FQNEAQ (reference sequence). The CDR3 spans 13 residues. With 11 bases clipped from V and 3 bases from J, the junction kept 9 bases outside the gene matches. CDR3 DNA sequence: TGTGCCGCCACGAGGACAGGGTACTACGAGCAGTACTTC. This codes for CAATRTGYYEQYF.

This clone was detected a few times. V and J are TRBV5-1 and TRBJ2-1; D might be TRBD2 (6 bases). Germline V gene sequence: CDR1 SGHRS, CDR2 YFSETQ. The CDR3 covers 15 residues. V was cut by 0 bases and J by 0 bases, with 7 bases left in between. CDR3 amino acids: CASSLDGSSYNEQFF. Here the CDR3 DNA reads TGCGCCAGCAGCTTGGACGGGAGCTCCTACAATGAGCAGTTCTTC.

This rearrangement joins TRBV28 to TRBJ2-5; the D call may be TRBD1 or TRBD2 (5 bases each). Germline loops: CDR1 MDHEN, CDR2 SYDVKM. The CDR3 contains 15 residues. The V gene lost 6 bases and the J gene lost 5 bases, with 19 bases spanning the gap. For the CDR3, the DNA is TGTGCCAGCAGCCGGATGGGGGTTGAGAGGGAGACCCAGTACTTC. This encodes CASSRMGVERETQYF.

The table lists this clone with a few counts. V usage is TRBV30 and J usage is TRBJ2-3; D uncertain. Germline loops: CDR1 GTSNPN, CDR2 SVGIG (reference sequence). The CDR3 runs to 19 residues. The V end was cut by 5 bases, the J end by 11 bases, with 38 bases between. The chain's CDR3 is CAWRPLDFRQLPKQPRQYF. The DNA for the CDR3 is TGTGCCTGGCGGCCCCTGGATTTTCGCCAGCTGCCGAAGCAGCCAAGGCAGTATTTT.

This clone turned up a few times. The chain links TRBV5-1 to TRBJ2-4; TRBD2 matches at 8 bases. Germline values: CDR1 SGHRS, CDR2 YFSETQ. This CDR3 spans 16 amino acids. Trimming took 0 bases from V and 0 from J; bases not matched to a gene: 2. The CDR3 region is CASSLGAGGAKNIQYF. The DNA for the CDR3 is TGCGCCAGCAGCTTGGGGGCGGGAGGAGCCAAAAACATTCAGTACTTC.